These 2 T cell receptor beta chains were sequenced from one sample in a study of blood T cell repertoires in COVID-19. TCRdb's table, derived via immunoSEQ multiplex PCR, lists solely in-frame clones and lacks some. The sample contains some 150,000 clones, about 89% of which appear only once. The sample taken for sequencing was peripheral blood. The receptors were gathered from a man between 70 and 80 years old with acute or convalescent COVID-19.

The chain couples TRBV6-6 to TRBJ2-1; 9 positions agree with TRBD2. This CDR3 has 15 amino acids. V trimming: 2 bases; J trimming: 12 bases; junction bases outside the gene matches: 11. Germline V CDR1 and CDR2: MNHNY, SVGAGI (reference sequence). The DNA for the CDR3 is TGTGCCAGCAGTTACGAGAGCGGGAGGTTGATGTGGCAGTTCTTC. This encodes CASSYESGRLMWQFF.

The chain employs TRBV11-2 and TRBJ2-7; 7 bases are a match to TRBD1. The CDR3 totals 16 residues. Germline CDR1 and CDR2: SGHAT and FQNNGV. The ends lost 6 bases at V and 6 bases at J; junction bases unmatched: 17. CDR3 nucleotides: TGTGCCAGCAGACCCTTGACCGGGACAGCAACCGGCGAGCAGTACTTC. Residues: CASRPLTGTATGEQYF.